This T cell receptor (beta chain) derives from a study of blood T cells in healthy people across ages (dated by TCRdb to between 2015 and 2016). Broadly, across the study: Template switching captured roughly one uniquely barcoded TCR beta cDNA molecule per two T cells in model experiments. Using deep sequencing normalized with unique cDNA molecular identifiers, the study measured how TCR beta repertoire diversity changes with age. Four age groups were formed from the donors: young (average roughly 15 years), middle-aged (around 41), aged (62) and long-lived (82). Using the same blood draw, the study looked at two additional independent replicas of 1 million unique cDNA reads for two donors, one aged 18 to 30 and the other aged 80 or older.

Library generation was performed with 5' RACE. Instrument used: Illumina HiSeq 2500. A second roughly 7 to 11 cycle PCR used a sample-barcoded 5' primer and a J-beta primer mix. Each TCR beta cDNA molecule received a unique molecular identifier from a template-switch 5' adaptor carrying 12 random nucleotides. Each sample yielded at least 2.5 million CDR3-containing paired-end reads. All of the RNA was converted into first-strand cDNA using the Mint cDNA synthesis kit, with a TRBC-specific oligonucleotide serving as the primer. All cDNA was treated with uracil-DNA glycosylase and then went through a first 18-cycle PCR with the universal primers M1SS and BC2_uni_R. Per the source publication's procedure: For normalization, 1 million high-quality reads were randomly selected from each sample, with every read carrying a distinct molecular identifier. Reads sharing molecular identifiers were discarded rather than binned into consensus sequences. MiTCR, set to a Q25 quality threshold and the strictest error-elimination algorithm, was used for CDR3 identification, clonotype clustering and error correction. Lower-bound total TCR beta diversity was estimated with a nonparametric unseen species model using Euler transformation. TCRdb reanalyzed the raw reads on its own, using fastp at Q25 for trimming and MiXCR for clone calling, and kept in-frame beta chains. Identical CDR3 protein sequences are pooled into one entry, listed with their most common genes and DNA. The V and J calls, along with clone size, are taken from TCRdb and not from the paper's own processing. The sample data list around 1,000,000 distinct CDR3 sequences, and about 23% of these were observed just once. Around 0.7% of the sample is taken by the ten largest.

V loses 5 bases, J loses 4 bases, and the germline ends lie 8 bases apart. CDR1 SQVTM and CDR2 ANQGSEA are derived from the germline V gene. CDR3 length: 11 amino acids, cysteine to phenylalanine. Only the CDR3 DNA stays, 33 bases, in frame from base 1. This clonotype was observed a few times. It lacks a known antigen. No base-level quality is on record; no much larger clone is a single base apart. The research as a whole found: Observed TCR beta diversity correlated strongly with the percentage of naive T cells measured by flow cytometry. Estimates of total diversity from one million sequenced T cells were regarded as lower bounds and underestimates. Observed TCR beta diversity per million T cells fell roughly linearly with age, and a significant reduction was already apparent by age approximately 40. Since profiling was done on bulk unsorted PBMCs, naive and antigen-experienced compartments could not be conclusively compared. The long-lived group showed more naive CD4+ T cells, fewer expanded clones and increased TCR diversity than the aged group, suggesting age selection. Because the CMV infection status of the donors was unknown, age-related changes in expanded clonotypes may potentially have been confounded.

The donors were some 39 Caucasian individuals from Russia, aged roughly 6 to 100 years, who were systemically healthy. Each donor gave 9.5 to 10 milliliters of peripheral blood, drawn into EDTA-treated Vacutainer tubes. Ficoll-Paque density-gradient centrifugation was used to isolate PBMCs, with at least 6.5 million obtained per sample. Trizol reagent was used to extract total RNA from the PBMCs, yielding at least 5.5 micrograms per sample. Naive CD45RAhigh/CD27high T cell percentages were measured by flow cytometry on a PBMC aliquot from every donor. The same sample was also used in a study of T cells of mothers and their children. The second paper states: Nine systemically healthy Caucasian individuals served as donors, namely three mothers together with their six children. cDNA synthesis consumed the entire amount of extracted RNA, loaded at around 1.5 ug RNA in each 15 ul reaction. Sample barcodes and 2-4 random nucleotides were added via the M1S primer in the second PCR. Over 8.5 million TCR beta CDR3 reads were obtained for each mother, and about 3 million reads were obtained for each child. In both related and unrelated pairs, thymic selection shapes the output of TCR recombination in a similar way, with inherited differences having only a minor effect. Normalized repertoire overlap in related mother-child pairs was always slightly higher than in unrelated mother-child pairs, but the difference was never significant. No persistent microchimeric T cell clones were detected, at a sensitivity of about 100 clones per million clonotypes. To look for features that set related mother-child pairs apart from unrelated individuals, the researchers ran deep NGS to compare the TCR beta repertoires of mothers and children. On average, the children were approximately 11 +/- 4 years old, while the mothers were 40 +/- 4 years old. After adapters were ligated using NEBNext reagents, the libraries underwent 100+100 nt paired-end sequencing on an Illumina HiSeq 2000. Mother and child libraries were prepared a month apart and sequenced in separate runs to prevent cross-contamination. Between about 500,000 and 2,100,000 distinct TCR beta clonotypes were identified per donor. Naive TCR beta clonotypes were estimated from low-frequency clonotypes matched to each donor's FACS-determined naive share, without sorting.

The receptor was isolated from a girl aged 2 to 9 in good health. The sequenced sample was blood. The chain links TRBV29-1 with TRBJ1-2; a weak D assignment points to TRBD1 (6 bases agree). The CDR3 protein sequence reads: CSVQDSYGYTF. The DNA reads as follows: TGCAGCGTTCAGGACAGCTATGGCTACACCTTC.